The next 4 T cell receptor beta chains were all read from a single sample in a study of T cells after yellow fever vaccination. Each CDR3 protein gets one entry after TCRdb re-called the 5' RACE reads with MiXCR. The profile shows more than 200,000 distinct CDR3 sequences, approximately 3.5% of them singletons. Specimen: PBMCs, collected 15 days after the yellow fever booster vaccination. Receptor source: a man younger than 35 who received the YFV17D yellow fever vaccine.

There are many counts of this clonotype. This sequence joins TRBV30 and TRBJ2-3; no definite D call. V dropped 6 bases and J dropped 0 bases, with 16 bases sitting between them. Looked up from germline, CDR1 is GTSNPN and CDR2 is SVGIG (reference sequence). This CDR3 comprises 15 residues. The CDR3 DNA reads as TGTGCCTGCGCTACGGGTGGGTCCAGCACAGATACGCAGTATTTT. Protein: CACATGGSSTDTQYF.

This clonotype was detected ten times or more. The gene calls are TRBV7-2 and TRBJ2-1, with unresolved D. Trimming cost V 5 bases and J 6 bases, with 11 bases left between them. The CDR3 extends over 13 amino acids. Germline V gene data show CDR1 as SGHTA and CDR2 as FQGNSA. The CDR3 sequence: CASSPFSINEQFF. The CDR3 DNA reads as TGTGCCAGCAGCCCCTTTAGTATCAATGAGCAGTTCTTC.

This clonotype has only a few counts. The rearrangement joins TRBV20-1 to TRBJ1-2, with D possibly TRBD1 on 6 matching bases. The germline V gene has CDR1 DFQATT and CDR2 SNEGSKA (reference sequence). The CDR3 length is 12 residues. With 6 bases removed from V and 6 bases from J, the gap between germline ends came to 14 bases. CDR3 residues: CSAIRDKDGYTF. The DNA for the CDR3 is TGCAGTGCCATCCGGGACAAAGATGGCTACACCTTC.

Many counts were recorded for this clonotype. The CDR3 reads CSALGALQGALNIQYF. The CDR3 bases are TGCAGTGCCCTAGGGGCCTTACAGGGGGCTTTAAACATTCAGTACTTC. The genes are TRBV20-1 and TRBJ2-4; 9 bases match TRBD1. V lost 6 bases and J lost 6; bases outside the gene matches: 15. Germline assignment: CDR1 DFQATT and CDR2 SNEGSKA (reference sequence). The CDR3 spans 16 residues.